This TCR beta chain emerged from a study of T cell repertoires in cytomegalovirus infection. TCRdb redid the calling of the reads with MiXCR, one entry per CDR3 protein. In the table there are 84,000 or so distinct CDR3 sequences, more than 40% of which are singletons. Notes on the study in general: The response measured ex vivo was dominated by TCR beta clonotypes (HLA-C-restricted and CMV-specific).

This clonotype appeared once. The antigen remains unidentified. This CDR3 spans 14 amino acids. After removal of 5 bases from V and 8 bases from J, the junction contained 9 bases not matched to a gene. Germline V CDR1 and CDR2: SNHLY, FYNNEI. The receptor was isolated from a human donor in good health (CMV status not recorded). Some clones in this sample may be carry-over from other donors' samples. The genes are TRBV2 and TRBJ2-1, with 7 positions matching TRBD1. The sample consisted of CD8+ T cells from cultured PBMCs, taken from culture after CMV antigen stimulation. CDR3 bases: TGTGCCAGCAGTCTCCCGACAGGGCGAGATGAGCAGTTCTTC. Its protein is CASSLPTGRDEQFF.